The sequence of this TCR beta chain was determined in a study of cytomegalovirus exposure and HLA in healthy donors (dated by TCRdb to between 2016 and 2019). For context, the study as a whole: According to an earlier analysis of 450 to 650 of the donors, 150 million to 200 million T cells yielded approximately 120 million unique TCR beta sequences and about 300 Gb of sequence data. An early release that covered fewer than 750 HLA-typed donors contained approximately 300 gigabases of sequencing data and 85 million to 100 million unique TCR sequences. Of the roughly 400 genotyped donors, 65% to 90% fell in the genetic ancestry cluster associated with self-reported Caucasian donors. The study aimed to test whether signatures of past pathogen exposure could be identified by cataloging public T cell receptors. Using immunosequencing, the study profiled T cell repertoires from about 610 subjects and related those repertoires to cytomegalovirus serostatus. Along with the approximately 600-subject first cohort, a separate validation cohort of around 120 different subjects was used. High-throughput TCR immunosequencing, statistical association of individual TCRs with disease status, and machine learning were combined to predict cytomegalovirus infection status. A later analysis re-analyzed previously published TCR beta repertoires from several hundred donors and added high-resolution HLA genotyping to study TCR occurrence patterns. Rather than using new phenotypic data, the later analysis identified candidate immune exposures from TCR beta sequences and from how often those sequences occurred across donors. To decide whether each TCR beta V gene segment behaved as functional or pseudogenic, an earlier analysis of fewer than 750 of the donors relied on high-throughput TCR beta sequencing. Donor age, sex, ethnicity and CMV serostatus were compiled together with the repertoire data. A later genetic analysis used genome-wide SNP genotypes for about 65% of the 666 donors, treating that subset as a discovery cohort. Every repertoire in the discovery cohort had been generated on one and the same sequencing platform. HLA typing included class I and class II loci at four-digit resolution. The number of typed donors differed by locus: about 629-630 for A, B, C, DRB1 and DQB1; 500 to 550 for DQA1; approximately 600 for DPA1; and 400 to 480 for DPB1. A handful of DR-DQ haplotypes were handled as single units for association and clustering because linkage in the cohort was strong. On average, approximately 250,000 unique TCR beta nucleotide sequences were sequenced per donor among a few hundred genotyped donors of the cohort, with 15% to 20% of those sequences being non-productive.

For this clone: There is no known antigen for this receptor. Per-base qualities were not stored, and no clone one base away is much larger.

Results and caveats for the whole study, not just this receptor: While some public TCRs were present in many individuals, most TCR sequences turned up only very rarely across donors. In a later genetic analysis, a missense DCLRE1C variant was associated with V-gene and J-gene trimming of TCR beta chains, and the association was replicated in an independent cohort. Some IMGT-functional V segments, including TRBV6-2 and TRBV6-3, could not be distinguished by the 87-base-pair reads and were therefore excluded. A later analysis found that TCR association rates varied across HLA loci, with DRB1 alleles showing the most associated TCRs and HLA-C alleles the fewest. A further reported finding was that TCR beta sequences accurately predicted the HLA-A and HLA-B alleles for most subjects in the first cohort. In a later analysis, most CMV-associated TCR beta chains were found to appear HLA-restricted, with HLA associations seemingly driven largely by CMV exposure. Presence/absence analyses assumed roughly uniform sequencing depth across donors, an assumption that may not hold. A later analysis associated 15,000 to 20,000 TCR beta sequences with specific HLA alleles at a false discovery rate of 0.05. Correlated functional status among segregating V segments might reflect linkage disequilibrium, but an unknown experimental factor could not be ruled out. Roughly 15 rarely observed V segments, including chromosome 9 orphons, were excluded from the earlier analysis of just under 600 of the donors because counts were too low. The study gave a list of 150 to 200 TCR beta chains associated with cytomegalovirus. A few of the identified cytomegalovirus-associated TCR beta chains were confirmed in vitro to be specific for cytomegalovirus antigens. Only TCR beta chains were sequenced in this cohort, and the absence of alpha or paired-chain data limited detectable features. The authors suggested that the approach could potentially be generalized to other disease states and immunological phenotypes. The classifier was reported to diagnose cytomegalovirus status with high specificity and sensitivity in both the original and validation cohorts. An earlier analysis of some 560 of the donors showed that most TCR beta V segments appeared in productive rearrangements either about 87% or about 30% of the time, which broadly matched IMGT annotations. Compared with the approximately 600-donor mean, donors in an Asian-associated ancestry cluster had fewer N-insertions in productive TCRs, according to a later genetic analysis. Because HLA typing was unavailable for some donors at each locus, only the typed subset was used in association tests. Assigning TCR associations to individual alleles was difficult when HLA alleles, especially DR and DQ, strongly co-occurred. CMV serostatus was the only immune exposure information available for the cohort. In a later analysis, HLA-associated TCR beta chains were found to be more clonally expanded and to have lower generation probabilities than equally common non-associated chains. Several of the top co-occurrence clusters appeared to be linked to parvovirus B19, influenza, CMV and Epstein-Barr virus, according to a later analysis. The sequencing pipeline was judged likely to have produced a cluster of highly shared sequence variants as a technical artifact.

The library relied on the immunoSEQ multiplex PCR assay. For the multiplex PCR, a mixture combining 60 forward primers for TCR Vbeta segments and 13 reverse primers for TCR Jbeta segments was used. The CDR3 region of rearranged TCR beta genes was amplified from genomic DNA with a multiplex PCR assay. Amplified TCR beta libraries were sequenced as 87-base-pair reads on the Illumina HiSeq System. Per the authors' processing: A later analysis counted tens of millions of unique TCR beta chains across the approximately 700 repertoires, and some 11 million of these chains were shared by at least two donors. To remove PCR and sequencing errors, raw reads were error-corrected and collapsed into unique sequences using a nearest-neighbor algorithm that merged closely related sequences. V, D and J gene segments were assigned by aligning CDR3 sequences to IMGT reference sequences. For a sequence to be retained, a match of at least six nucleotides was required to both a V gene segment and a J gene segment. A rearrangement was called productive if the CDR3 had no stop codons and remained in frame with V and J, and every other rearrangement was called non-productive. CDR3 was defined by IMGT convention, running from the second conserved V-encoded cysteine to the conserved J-encoded phenylalanine. The earlier analysis of roughly 590 of the donors excluded sequences that lacked an unambiguous match to a single V gene segment. An earlier analysis of around 600 of the donors classified V segments as functional when productive rearrangements were above 56.7% and as segregating when the standard deviation between donors was above 5%. A statistical classification framework was built to diagnose cytomegalovirus status from the catalog of TCR beta chain sequences. A later analysis assigned V and J genes by comparing TCR nucleotide sequences with IMGT/GENE-DB human TR gene sequences. A later analysis assigned CDR3 sequences and most-parsimonious VDJ recombination scenarios with the TCRdist pipeline. A later analysis defined each TCR beta chain by its CDR3 amino acid sequence plus V-gene family, and excluded reads lacking a unique V-gene family. A later analysis removed 592 highly shared, low-generation-probability nucleotide sequences to deal with suspected cross-contamination and a sequencing artifact. A later analysis calculated a clonal expansion index for each public chain from normalized within-repertoire ranks of inferred template counts. In a later analysis, generation probabilities were computed with a VDJ recombination model fitted to out-of-frame rearrangements, and the resulting probabilities were checked against IGoR. In a later analysis, TCR-TCR, TCR-HLA and TCR-CMV co-occurrence was scored with hypergeometric tests, and a repertoire-size bias correction was applied to TCR pairs. To estimate false discovery rates, a later analysis permuted the HLA or CMV assignments 20 times. In a later analysis, co-occurring TCRs were grouped using DBSCAN, with TCRdist sequence similarity added in when clustering inside HLA-allele-positive subsets. For co-occurrence clustering, repertoires with fewer than 30,000 or more than 120,000 public chains were excluded, along with roughly 5 repertoires with anomalous nucleotide sharing. In TCRdb, the immuneACCESS table is reduced to in-frame sequences with V and J assigned. These tables do not hold every clone; where another copy was compared, an unresolved V gene accounts for under half, and the others remain unexplained. V, J and clone size derive from that table, while D and trimming were established from the DNA sequence. Counted in this sample were about 160,000 clones; 77% of them appeared once. Roughly 1.4% of the sample comes from the top ten.

From a lookup of the germline V gene, CDR1 and CDR2 are SQVTM and ANQGSEA. The CDR3, from cysteine to phenylalanine, totals 17 residues. Only CDR3 DNA is held: 51 bases, read in frame from base 1. From V the trimming removes 6 bases and from J it removes 9 bases, while the gene matches leave 16 bases of the junction unaccounted for. The cohort comprised approximately 700 healthy bone marrow donors. All cohort members were sampled while nominally healthy, although unrecorded immune exposures were likely present. The donor was CMV seronegative and was included in the group of approximately 350 seronegative cohort members. A peripheral blood sample was provided by each donor, and peripheral blood mononuclear cells were used for TCR beta sequencing. The Qiagen DNeasy Blood Extraction Kit was used to extract genomic DNA from the blood cell samples.

The source material was PBMCs. The V and J segments used are TRBV29-1 and TRBJ2-1, with 14 middle bases fitting TRBD2. This sequence was found in a woman aged 30 to 39 in good health and CMV-seronegative. The CDR3 corresponds to CSVMGLAGALLWGEQFF. In nucleotides, the sequence is TGCAGCGTAATGGGACTAGCGGGGGCCCTACTTTGGGGTGAGCAGTTCTTC.